This record covers a single T cell receptor beta chain. The length of the CDR3 is 16 residues. The junction had 14 bases not matched to a gene; V was cut back by 6 bases and J by 7 bases. Looked up from germline, CDR1 is SGHRS and CDR2 is YFSETQ. The data originate from a study of technical replicates of blood from a handful of donors. This table comes from immunoSEQ multiplex PCR, and its TCRdb copy is limited to in-frame clones, with some not included. Here the sample spans over 65,000 clones, more than 95% being singletons. The source is a human donor in good health. The source material was T cells isolated from PBMCs. The rearrangement links TRBV5-1 to TRBJ2-1; 9 bases are shared with TRBD2. The CDR3 loop reads CASTQGVRGGRNEQFF. The CDR3 region has the DNA TGCGCCAGCACTCAAGGGGTGCGGGGGGGCCGGAATGAGCAGTTCTTC.